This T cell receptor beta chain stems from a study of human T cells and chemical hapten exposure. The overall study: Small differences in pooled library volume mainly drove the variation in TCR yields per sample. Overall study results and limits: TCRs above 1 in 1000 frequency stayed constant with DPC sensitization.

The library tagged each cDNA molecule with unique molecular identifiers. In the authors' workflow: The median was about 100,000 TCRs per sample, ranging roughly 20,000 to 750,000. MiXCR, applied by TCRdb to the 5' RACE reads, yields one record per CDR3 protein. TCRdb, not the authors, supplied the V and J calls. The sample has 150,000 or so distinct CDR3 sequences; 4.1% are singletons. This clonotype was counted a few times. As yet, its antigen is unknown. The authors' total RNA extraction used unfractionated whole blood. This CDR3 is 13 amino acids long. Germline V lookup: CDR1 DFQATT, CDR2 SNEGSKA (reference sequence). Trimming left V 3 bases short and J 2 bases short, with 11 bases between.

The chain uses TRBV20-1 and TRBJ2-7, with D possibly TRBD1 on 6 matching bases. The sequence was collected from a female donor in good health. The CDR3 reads CSASLGGPYEQYF. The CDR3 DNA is TGCAGTGCTAGTTTAGGGGGACCCTACGAGCAGTACTTC.